This TCR beta chain was recovered during a study of blood T cell repertoires in COVID-19. Study information: The analysed material was cDNA or gDNA that came from T cells, B-cell-depleted T cells, or PBMCs.

V lost 6 bases and J 2 bases, leaving 16 bases between the germline ends. The CDR3 spans 15 residues. The germline CDR1 and CDR2 sequences are MNHEY and SVGAGI. Under the authors' procedure: Amplified reference gene primers provided the basis for estimating nucleated cell counts. Using immunoSEQ multiplex PCR, the repertoire was profiled, and TCRdb retains in-frame clones only, with some absent. The V and J calls and clone size are taken from that table; D and trimming were inferred from the DNA. This sample has about 98,000 clones; more than 85% occur once, and the top ten carry about 3%. This chain links TRBV6-5 with TRBJ1-2, with TRBD1 as a possible D gene (6 bases). Sequencing was carried out using peripheral blood. The receptor was isolated from a man in his fifties or sixties with active or convalescent COVID-19. CDR3 sequence: CASSVTGQTNYGYTF. The DNA of the CDR3 is TGTGCCAGCAGCGTTACCGGACAGACCAACTATGGCTACACCTTC.